These 32 T cell receptor beta chains were sequenced from one sample in a study of OX40 agonist ivuxolimab in advanced cancers. TCRdb's table, derived via immunoSEQ multiplex PCR, lists solely in-frame clones and lacks some. The profile covers around 84,000 clones, with 85% to 95% appearing a single time and 9.5% to 11% taken by the ten largest. The sequences come from CD4+ or CD8+ T cells sorted from blood, collected in a trial of the OX40 agonist ivuxolimab. Receptors originate from an adult with an advanced solid tumor such as melanoma, head and neck, liver or kidney cancer.

The chain carries TRBV27 and TRBJ2-2; no clear D. Germline V lookup: CDR1 MNHEY, CDR2 SMNVEV (reference sequence). This CDR3 has 16 residues. The V and J ends lost 3 bases and 0 bases respectively, with 11 bases between them. CDR3 residues: CASSFISFANTGELFF. CDR3 sequence (DNA): TGTGCCAGCAGTTTTATCAGTTTCGCGAACACCGGGGAGCTGTTTTTT.

This chain joins TRBV5-6 and TRBJ1-1, with D maybe TRBD1 (5 bases). The V gene's germline CDR1 is SGHDT and CDR2 YYEEEE. There are 16 residues in the CDR3. With 0 bases removed from V and 3 bases from J, the gap between germline ends came to 15 bases. This chain's CDR3 is CASSLVAGMRDTEAFF. The CDR3 region has the DNA TGTGCCAGCAGCTTGGTTGCAGGGATGAGGGACACTGAAGCTTTCTTT. Full variable domain (rest looked up from reference TRBV5-6 and TRBJ1-1): DAGVTQSPTHLIKTRGQQVTLRCSPKSGHDTVSWYQQALGQGPQFIFQYYEEEERQRGNFPDRFSGHQFPNYSSELNVNALLLGDSALYLCASSLVAGMRDTEAFFGQGTRLTVV.

This clone is a singleton in its sample. This chain links TRBV27 with TRBJ1-1, with D unclear. The CDR3 has 14 amino acids. Germline assignment: CDR1 MNHEY and CDR2 SMNVEV (reference sequence). The V end lost 2 bases, the J end lost 3 bases, and 10 bases lay between the germline ends. CDR3 region: CASSLVLEDTEAFF. The CDR3 region has the DNA TGTGCCAGCAGTTTAGTCCTTGAGGACACTGAAGCTTTCTTT.

This chain connects TRBV11-2 to TRBJ2-1; D gene uncertain. Deletions cut 8 bases from V and 0 bases from J, with 5 bases between. The germline CDR1 and CDR2 sequences are SGHAT and FQNNGV. The length of the CDR3 is 12 residues. CDR3 bases: TGTGCCAGCTGGGGCTCCTACAATGAGCAGTTCTTC. Its translation: CASWGSYNEQFF.

As regards this clone: Different DNA sequences within this sample yield the same CDR3. The chain recombines TRBV13 with TRBJ2-7; tentative D call: TRBD2 (6 bases). The CDR3 extends over 13 amino acids. Trimming removed 5 bases at V and 4 bases at J, with 12 bases between. Germline CDR1 and CDR2: PRHDT and FYEKMQ (reference sequence). In nucleotides, the CDR3 is TGTGCCAGCAGCCTCGCGGGGTCTTACGAGCAGTACTTC. Residues: CASSLAGSYEQYF.

V and J are TRBV4-3 and TRBJ2-7; weak D call: TRBD1 (5 bases). The V gene's germline CDR1 is LGHNA and CDR2 YSLEER. This CDR3 is 13 amino acids long. V lost 3 bases and J 5 bases, leaving 11 bases between the germline ends. The CDR3: CASSQAQGNEQYF. The CDR3 nucleotides are TGCGCCAGCAGCCAGGCCCAGGGAAACGAGCAGTACTTC.

The count of this clone is one. This chain uses TRBV9 with TRBJ2-7; a possible D gene is TRBD2 (6 bases). Germline V CDR1 and CDR2: SGDLS, YYNGEE. Trimming left V 3 bases short and J 2 bases short, with 12 bases between. CDR3 length: 14 residues. The CDR3 region is CASSAAGSPYEQYF. CDR3 sequence (DNA): TGTGCCAGCAGCGCCGCGGGGTCCCCCTACGAGCAGTACTTC.

The chain combines TRBV5-6 with TRBJ1-4; the match to TRBD1 covers 7 bases. J lost 3 bases, V lost 3 bases, and 5 bases had no gene match. The V gene's germline CDR1 is SGHDT and CDR2 YYEEEE. The CDR3 spans 15 residues. The CDR3 DNA reads as TGTGCCAGCAGCTCCCAGGGGGAGGCTAATGAAAAACTGTTTTTT. This encodes CASSSQGEANEKLFF.

The J gene is TRBJ1-1, the V gene TRBV5-1, with no clear D. Germline V gene data show CDR1 as SGHRS and CDR2 as YFSETQ. The CDR3 sequence is 12 residues long. V dropped 6 bases and J dropped 5 bases, with 11 bases sitting between them. The CDR3: CASTHPGTEAFF. CDR3 nucleotide sequence: TGCGCCAGCACCCATCCGGGGACTGAAGCTTTCTTT.

The chain has TRBV27 and TRBJ2-7, with 8 positions matching TRBD1. This CDR3 is built from 13 residues. Germline values: CDR1 MNHEY, CDR2 SMNVEV (reference sequence). After removal of 8 bases from V and 7 bases from J, the junction contained 10 bases not matched to a gene. In DNA form, the CDR3 reads TGTGCCAGCCCAGACAGGGGCAGGGGTGAGCAGTACTTC. Its protein product is CASPDRGRGEQYF.

This chain connects TRBV5-1 to TRBJ2-7; TRBD1 matches at 7 bases. Germline V gene sequence: CDR1 SGHRS, CDR2 YFSETQ. V gave up 1 base and J gave up 3 bases; unmatched junction bases: 10. The CDR3 sequence is 16 residues long. The CDR3 loop is CASSLSPGTANYEQYF. The CDR3 nucleotides are TGCGCCAGCAGCTTGTCTCCCGGGACAGCTAACTACGAGCAGTACTTC.

The rearrangement uses TRBV7-9 and TRBJ1-5; D remains unclear. Trimming left V 5 bases short and J 5 bases short, with 10 bases between. The CDR3 covers 13 residues. CDR1 is SEHNR and CDR2 is FQNEAQ in the germline V gene (reference sequence). CDR3 protein: CASSLGLDQPQHF. The CDR3 nucleotides are TGTGCCAGCAGCCTAGGGTTGGATCAGCCCCAGCATTTT.

Here the CDR3 DNA reads TGCGCCAGCAGCCAAACAGGAGAAGCCTATAATTCACCCCTCCACTTT. This encodes CASSQTGEAYNSPLHF. The V gene is TRBV4-1, the J gene TRBJ1-6, with D perhaps TRBD1 (5 bases). This CDR3 comprises 16 residues. V gave up 2 bases and J gave up 2 bases, with 10 bases separating them. Germline lookup yields CDR1 MGHRA and CDR2 YSYEKL.

The V call is TRBV4-1, the J call TRBJ2-1; 10 nucleotides match TRBD2. From germline, CDR1 is MGHRA and CDR2 YSYEKL. This CDR3 is 15 amino acids long. V lost 0 bases to trimming and J lost 8 bases; unmatched junction nucleotides: 4. CDR3 DNA sequence: TGCGCCAGCAGCCAAGAAGGGACTAGCGTCCATGAGCAGTTCTTC. Translation: CASSQEGTSVHEQFF.

The chain links TRBV25-1 to TRBJ1-5; D ambiguous. Per the germline V gene, CDR1 is MGHDK and CDR2 is SYGVNS. CDR3 length equals 17 residues. Trimming shortened V by 1 base and J by 2 bases, and 15 bases separated the two germline ends. CDR3 bases: TGTGCCAGCAGTGAATTTATTCGGTTTGGTGGCAATCAGCCCCAGCATTTT. Translating gives CASSEFIRFGGNQPQHF.

The chain is built from TRBV6-6 and TRBJ2-1; D gene unclear. V was trimmed by 2 bases and J by 0 bases, leaving 2 bases between them. The CDR3 loop spans 13 amino acids. Germline V lookup: CDR1 MNHNY, CDR2 SVGAGI (reference sequence). The DNA for the CDR3 is TGTGCCAGCAGTTACCCCTCCTACAATGAGCAGTTCTTC. Protein product: CASSYPSYNEQFF.

The chain links TRBV5-1 to TRBJ2-5; 8 bases fit TRBD1. In germline, CDR1 is SGHRS, CDR2 YFSETQ. CDR3 length: 16 residues. V was pared by 2 bases and J by 1 base, with 7 bases of the junction left unmatched. The CDR3 spells CASSFWTGNTQETQYF. For the CDR3, the DNA is TGCGCCAGCAGCTTCTGGACAGGGAACACCCAAGAGACCCAGTACTTC.

The V gene is TRBV5-1, the J gene TRBJ2-1, with 7 bases fitting TRBD1. Germline CDR1 reads SGHRS; CDR2 reads YFSETQ. This CDR3 has 14 residues. V dropped 1 base and J dropped 6; count of bases not matched to a gene: 4. The CDR3 DNA is TGCGCCAGCAGCTTGCGACAGGGCATCAATGAGCAGTTCTTC. Translating gives CASSLRQGINEQFF. The whole variable domain, filled in from reference TRBV5-1 and TRBJ2-1, reads KAGVTQTPRYLIKTRGQQVTLSCSPISGHRSVSWYQQTPGQGLQFLFEYFSETQRNKGNFPGRFSGRQFSNSRSEMNVSTLELGDSALYLCASSLRQGINEQFFGPGTRLTVL.

The V call is TRBV6-1, the J call TRBJ1-2; perhaps TRBD1 as D (5 bases). Trimming removed 8 bases at V and 6 bases at J, with 10 bases between. Germline loops: CDR1 MNHNS, CDR2 SASEGT. The CDR3 is 11 amino acids. This chain's CDR3 is CASGATDGYTF. The CDR3, as DNA: TGTGCCAGCGGGGCGACAGATGGCTACACCTTC.

Only one count was recorded for this clone. The chain has TRBV11-3 and TRBJ1-1; D not resolved. Germline loops: CDR1 SGHNT, CDR2 YENEEA. Trimming took 3 bases from V and 0 from J, leaving 5 bases between them. The CDR3 has 13 amino acids. The CDR3 sequence is CASSFTLNTEAFF. As DNA, the CDR3 is TGTGCCAGCAGCTTTACATTGAACACTGAAGCTTTCTTT. The entire variable domain, with the rest obtained from reference TRBV11-3 and TRBJ1-1, is as follows: EAGVVQSPRYKIIEKKQPVAFWCNPISGHNTLYWYLQNLGQGPELLIRYENEEAVDDSQLPKDRFSAERLKGVDSTLKIQPAELGDSAVYLCASSFTLNTEAFFGQGTRLTVV.

This sequence joins TRBV19 and TRBJ1-1, with 9 nucleotides matching TRBD1. The ends lost 5 bases at V and 0 bases at J; junction bases unmatched: 7. This CDR3 spans 16 amino acids. Looked up from germline, CDR1 is LNHDA and CDR2 is SQIVND (reference sequence). The CDR3 protein is CASSFGTGNMNTEAFF. The CDR3 region has the DNA TGTGCCAGTAGTTTCGGGACAGGGAACATGAACACTGAAGCTTTCTTT.

This chain links TRBV6-5 with TRBJ2-7; a possible D gene is TRBD1 (6 bases). Trimming cost V 0 bases and J 3 bases, with 12 bases left between them. Germline V lookup: CDR1 MNHEY, CDR2 SVGAGI. The CDR3 covers 15 residues. CDR3 sequence (DNA): TGTGCCAGCAGTTACTCCGAAAGGGGGAGCTACGAGCAGTACTTC. The encoded protein is CASSYSERGSYEQYF.

The gene calls are TRBV9 and TRBJ2-2; maybe TRBD1 (5 bases). V was cut by 2 bases and J by 1 base, with 12 bases left in between. From germline, CDR1 is SGDLS and CDR2 YYNGEE. This CDR3 contains 16 residues. Here the CDR3 DNA reads TGTGCCAGCAGCGTCAGCACTCAGGGGAACACCGGGGAGCTGTTTTTT. Protein: CASSVSTQGNTGELFF.

V is TRBV5-1 and J is TRBJ1-5; unclear D gene. Germline V gene lookup returns CDR1 SGHRS and CDR2 YFSETQ. This CDR3 contains 13 residues. V was pared by 4 bases and J by 5 bases, with 10 bases between. The CDR3 spells CASSIWADQPQHF. CDR3 in DNA: TGCGCCAGCAGCATCTGGGCGGATCAGCCCCAGCATTTT.

The chain is built from TRBV6-1 and TRBJ2-5; TRBD2 is a possible D gene (5 bases). The CDR3 is 12 amino acids. Germline lookup yields CDR1 MNHNS and CDR2 SASEGT. Trimming removed 1 base at V and 5 bases at J, with 5 bases between. The CDR3 here is CASSEGGETQYF. CDR3 bases: TGTGCCAGCAGTGAAGGAGGGGAGACCCAGTACTTC.

The chain is built from TRBV2 and TRBJ1-4; no firm D call. This CDR3 has 15 residues. CDR1 and CDR2 from the germline V gene are SNHLY and FYNNEI. Trimming cost V 6 bases and J 0 bases, with 11 bases left between them. The CDR3 DNA reads TGTGCCAGCAGGGGGAACAGTGCAACTAATGAAAAACTGTTTTTT. It is translated as CASRGNSATNEKLFF.

The V and J genes are TRBV4-2 and TRBJ2-3, with D possibly TRBD1 on 6 matching bases. The V end lost 1 base, the J end lost 0 bases, and 26 bases lay between the germline ends. This CDR3 comprises 21 residues. CDR1 and CDR2 from the germline V gene are LGHNA and YNFKEQ. CDR3 nucleotide sequence: TGTGCCAGCAGCCAAGTCGATGGCTTCCAGGGGCCGGAGACTAGCACAGATACGCAGTATTTT. Translated: CASSQVDGFQGPETSTDTQYF.

The rearrangement joins TRBV7-9 to TRBJ2-7; 8 bases match TRBD2. Germline V lookup: CDR1 SEHNR, CDR2 FQNEAQ (reference sequence). Germline trimming cut 3 bases from V and 4 bases from J; bases unmatched to any gene: 11. CDR3 length: 16 residues. CDR3 sequence reads: CASSLSGTRVQYEQYF. The CDR3 DNA sequence: TGTGCCAGCAGCTTGTCGGGGACTAGAGTGCAATACGAGCAGTACTTC.

V and J are TRBV4-3 and TRBJ1-1; no firm D call. Germline V gene data show CDR1 as LGHNA and CDR2 as YSLEER. The CDR3 loop spans 15 amino acids. Trimming left V 0 bases short and J 0 bases short, with 8 bases between. The CDR3 reads CASSQDPEMNTEAFF. The CDR3 DNA sequence: TGCGCCAGCAGCCAAGATCCGGAGATGAACACTGAAGCTTTCTTT.

The rearrangement joins TRBV4-1 to TRBJ1-1, with unresolved D. Germline loops: CDR1 MGHRA, CDR2 YSYEKL. This CDR3 has 12 residues. Trimming took 1 base from V and 1 from J, leaving 1 base between them. The CDR3 coding sequence is TGCGCCAGCAGCCAAGGGAACACTGAAGCTTTCTTT. This gives the protein CASSQGNTEAFF.

This chain connects TRBV14 to TRBJ2-2; 9 nucleotides line up with TRBD2. Germline-derived CDR1 and CDR2 are SGHDN and FVKESK. V shed 4 bases, J shed 1 base, and the junction held 16 bases outside the gene matches. This CDR3 spans 20 amino acids. The CDR3 region has the DNA TGTGCCAGCAGCCCACTGGATAAGCGGGGGGTCGGATTGAACACCGGGGAGCTGTTTTTT. Amino acids: CASSPLDKRGVGLNTGELFF.

The genes are TRBV27 and TRBJ2-1; TRBD2 aligns across 8 bases. This CDR3 is 16 amino acids long. Trimming at V came to 3 bases and at J to 6 bases, leaving 10 bases not matched to a gene. Per germline, CDR1 MNHEY and CDR2 SMNVEV (reference sequence). The CDR3 sequence: CASSFTWRGVGNEQFF. In nucleotides, the CDR3 is TGTGCCAGCAGTTTCACCTGGCGGGGGGTCGGCAATGAGCAGTTCTTC.